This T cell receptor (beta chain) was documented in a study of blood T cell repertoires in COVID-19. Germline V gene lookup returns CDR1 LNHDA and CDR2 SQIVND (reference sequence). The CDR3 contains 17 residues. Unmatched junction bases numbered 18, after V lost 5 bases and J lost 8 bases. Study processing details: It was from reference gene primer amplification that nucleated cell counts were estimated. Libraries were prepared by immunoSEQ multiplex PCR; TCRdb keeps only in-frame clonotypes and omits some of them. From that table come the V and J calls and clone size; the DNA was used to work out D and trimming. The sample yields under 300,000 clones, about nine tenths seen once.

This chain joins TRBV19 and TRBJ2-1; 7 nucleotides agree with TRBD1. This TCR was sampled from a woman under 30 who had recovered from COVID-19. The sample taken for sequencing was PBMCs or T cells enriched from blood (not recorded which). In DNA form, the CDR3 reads TGTGCCAGTAGTTCCACCCTCTCAGGGGGTGGACGCGATGAGCAGTTCTTC. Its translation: CASSSTLSGGGRDEQFF.